These T cell receptor beta chains were read from a single sample in a study of long-term antiretroviral therapy in people with HIV. Generated by immunoSEQ multiplex PCR, the TCRdb table keeps only in-frame clones and is missing some. The sample contains 25,000 to 35,000 clones, 96% of which appear only once. The specimen was unsorted PBMCs, collected approximately 6.8 years after starting antiretroviral therapy. The receptors were sampled from a man aged 25-45 years with HIV. Each CDR3 is given with its conserved first and last residue. Fields, in order: CDR3 DNA, CDR3 protein, D gene, clone size, J gene, V gene. A D gene is named only where the DNA matches it firmly. Only part of the rows carry a size: once, few, many, or a class if the clone is expanded.

TGTGCCAGTAGATACTTAGTGGGCCTGACAGGGGAGAGAACTGAAGCTTTCTTT | CASRYLVGLTGERTEAFF | TRBD1 | - | TRBJ1-1 | TRBV19
TGTGCCAGCAGCTTGCAACGAGCCACCGGGGAGCTGTTTTTT | CASSLQRATGELFF | - | once | TRBJ2-2 | TRBV5-6
TGTGCCAGCAGCTGGGACTCTAGCGGTAACTACGAGCAGTACTTC | CASSWDSSGNYEQYF | TRBD2 | once | TRBJ2-7 | TRBV7-9
TGTGCCAGCAGTGAGGTGGGTGCGGGGCAGTATTTT | CASSEVGAGQYF | - | - | TRBJ2-3 | TRBV6-1
TGTGCCAGCAGGTTACTCGGGACAGGGCCTCAAGAGACCCAGTACTTC | CASRLLGTGPQETQYF | TRBD1 | - | TRBJ2-5 | TRBV5-6
TGTGCCAGCAGCCCAGCCCTAGATACGGGAGATACGCAGTATTTT | CASSPALDTGDTQYF | - | - | TRBJ2-3 | TRBV4-2
TGTGCCAGCAGCATCCGGGGCGGACAGACTAGCACAGATACGCAGTATTTT | CASSIRGGQTSTDTQYF | - | - | TRBJ2-3 | TRBV7-9
TGTGCCAGCAGCTTCTTACAGGGGCGCGGCTACACCTTC | CASSFLQGRGYTF | TRBD1 | - | TRBJ1-2 | TRBV13
TGTGCCAGTAGTATCGACGAGACGTCCCAGCATTTT | CASSIDETSQHF | - | - | TRBJ1-5 | TRBV19
TGTGCCTGGAGTCCGCTGGCGGTATCTGGTGAGCAGTTCTTC | CAWSPLAVSGEQFF | - | - | TRBJ2-1 | TRBV30
TGTGCCAGCAGCCGCGGACAGAGGGATGAAAAACTGTTTTTT | CASSRGQRDEKLFF | - | - | TRBJ1-4 | TRBV4-2
TGTGCCAGTAGTACTATGGGCTACACCTTC | CASSTMGYTF | - | - | TRBJ1-2 | TRBV19
TGTGCCAGCAGGCCGTCGGACAGGACCACATTGTTTTTT | CASRPSDRTTLFF | TRBD1 | once | TRBJ1-4 | TRBV7-9
TGTGCCAGCAGCCAAGAGGCAGGGGTCTACGAGCAGTACTTC | CASSQEAGVYEQYF | - | - | TRBJ2-7 | TRBV4-2
TGCGCCAGCAGCCAATTGGGACAGGGGGCCGGGGAAAAACTGTTTTTT | CASSQLGQGAGEKLFF | TRBD1 | - | TRBJ1-4 | TRBV4-1
TGCGCCACGGGGACTAGCGGGAATCCGAGTCTAGTCCACGAGCAGTACTTC | CATGTSGNPSLVHEQYF | TRBD2 | once | TRBJ2-7 | TRBV10-1
TGTGCCAGCAGTGCCGATTTGGGACAGGGTCCCTACAATGAGCAGTTCTTC | CASSADLGQGPYNEQFF | TRBD1 | - | TRBJ2-1 | TRBV2
TGCAGCATCCCCGGAGGAGGAGGGTACAATGAGCAGTTCTTC | CSIPGGGGYNEQFF | - | - | TRBJ2-1 | TRBV29-1
TGTGCTAGCAGCTTGGCGTTCGGTTCCCAAGAGACCCAGTACTTC | CASSLAFGSQETQYF | - | - | TRBJ2-5 | TRBV7-7
TGTGCCAGCAGCCTCGGGGCTAGCGAATCAGATACGCAGTATTTT | CASSLGASESDTQYF | - | once | TRBJ2-3 | TRBV11-2
TGTGCCAGCAGCTTGGCCTCTCCCGGGACAGAGTACTTC | CASSLASPGTEYF | TRBD1 | - | TRBJ2-7 | TRBV5-6
TGTGCCAGCAGCTTAGGAGAGGATGGCTACACCTTC | CASSLGEDGYTF | - | few | TRBJ1-2 | TRBV13
TGCGCCAGCAGCCGAAGGGCAGCGAGTGGAAAACTGTTTTTT | CASSRRAASGKLFF | - | - | TRBJ1-4 | TRBV4-1
TGTGCCAGCAGCGACACTACGAACACTGAAGCTTTCTTT | CASSDTTNTEAFF | - | - | TRBJ1-1 | TRBV7-2
TGTGCCTGGAGCTCCGGGACGGATACGCAGTATTTT | CAWSSGTDTQYF | - | - | TRBJ2-3 | TRBV30
TGTGCCAGCAGCTTGGGCCTCATTTACTCCTACGAGCAGTACTTC | CASSLGLIYSYEQYF | - | - | TRBJ2-7 | TRBV5-5
TGCAGCGTTGATATCGGCTATGGCTACACCTTC | CSVDIGYGYTF | - | - | TRBJ1-2 | TRBV29-1
TGTGCCAGCAGTTACGGTCCTAACACCGGGGAGCTGTTTTTT | CASSYGPNTGELFF | - | - | TRBJ2-2 | TRBV6-5
TGCGCCAGCAGCGCCAGCCTCTACGAGCAGTACTTC | CASSASLYEQYF | - | - | TRBJ2-7 | TRBV5-1
TGTGCCAGCAGTTTTCTAGAATCGAACGAGCAGTACTTC | CASSFLESNEQYF | - | - | TRBJ2-7 | TRBV6-5
TGTGCCAGCAGTTTATGGTGGGGGGGCAATGAGCAGTTCTTC | CASSLWWGGNEQFF | TRBD2 | once | TRBJ2-1 | TRBV27
TGCGCCAGCAGCCAAACGGTTGGGGGTGGCCAGCCCCAGCATTTT | CASSQTVGGGQPQHF | - | - | TRBJ1-5 | TRBV4-1
TGTGCCAGCAGTGAATGGCTCGTAGGGCAGCCCCAGCATTTT | CASSEWLVGQPQHF | - | once | TRBJ1-5 | TRBV6-1
TGCGCCAGCAGCAACAGTTACCGGGCCGGCAATGAGCAGTTCTTC | CASSNSYRAGNEQFF | - | - | TRBJ2-1 | TRBV4-1
TGTGCCAGCAGTGAAGCGGGAGGGAGTGAGCAGTACTTC | CASSEAGGSEQYF | TRBD2 | - | TRBJ2-7 | TRBV6-5
TGTGCCAGTAGCGGCCCTGCCCGACCCCGAGCTTTCTTT | CASSGPARPRAFF | - | - | TRBJ1-1 | TRBV19
TGTGCCACCTCAGGAGGGGATATCTACACCTTC | CATSGGDIYTF | - | - | TRBJ1-2 | TRBV27
TGTGCCAGTAGCCTCGGCCTACAGAGGAACACTGAAGCTTTCTTT | CASSLGLQRNTEAFF | - | - | TRBJ1-1 | TRBV19
TGTGCCAGCAGTTCTAGCGGGGGGGCGGTCAATGAGCAGTTCTTC | CASSSSGGAVNEQFF | TRBD2 | - | TRBJ2-1 | TRBV7-6
TGTGCCAGCAAGCGGAGCGGCGTGGCCTACGAGCAGTACTTC | CASKRSGVAYEQYF | - | once | TRBJ2-7 | TRBV11-2
TGCGCCAGTAGACAGGGGGCTAACACAGATACGCAGTATTTT | CASRQGANTDTQYF | TRBD1 | - | TRBJ2-3 | TRBV5-1
TGTGCCAGCAGCTTGGACAGGGGACTAGGCCACGAGCAGTACTTC | CASSLDRGLGHEQYF | - | - | TRBJ2-7 | TRBV5-6
TGTGCCAGCAGTGGGGCGTTGGGGTATGGCTACACCTTC | CASSGALGYGYTF | - | - | TRBJ1-2 | TRBV27
TGTGCCAGTAGTCTGGGACTAGCGGGGAGAAACACCGGGGAGCTGTTTTTT | CASSLGLAGRNTGELFF | TRBD2 | - | TRBJ2-2 | TRBV19
TGTGCCAGCAGTTTCGGCGGGAAGGAGACCCAGTACTTC | CASSFGGKETQYF | - | - | TRBJ2-5 | TRBV27
TGTGCCAGCAGCTTGGTAGCCCCGCGACAGGGGGGAAACTATGGCTACACCTTC | CASSLVAPRQGGNYGYTF | TRBD1 | - | TRBJ1-2 | TRBV5-5
TGCGCCAGCAGGACACACCTCAACACCGGGGAGCTGTTTTTT | CASRTHLNTGELFF | - | once | TRBJ2-2 | TRBV5-1
TGTGCCAGCACTATCTCCCCGGGACTAAACTATGGCTACACCTTC | CASTISPGLNYGYTF | - | - | TRBJ1-2 | TRBV6-6
TGCAGCGTTGCCGGGACAGAGCACCAAGAATCCGAAAAACTGTTTTTT | CSVAGTEHQESEKLFF | TRBD1 | - | TRBJ1-4 | TRBV29-1
TGTGCCAGCAGCCAAGAAGAGGGTGGTAGGTCACCCCTCCACTTT | CASSQEEGGRSPLHF | - | - | TRBJ1-6 | TRBV4-2
TGTGCCAGCAGGGGCGGGGGGGCTGGGAATGAGCAGTTCTTC | CASRGGGAGNEQFF | TRBD2 | - | TRBJ2-1 | TRBV7-8
TGTGCCAGCACCAAAGGCCCAGACTACGAGCAGTACTTC | CASTKGPDYEQYF | - | - | TRBJ2-7 | TRBV6-5
TGTGCCAGCAGCTGGAGGGACAGACCAAGGAACACTGAAGCTTTCTTT | CASSWRDRPRNTEAFF | TRBD1 | - | TRBJ1-1 | TRBV7-8
TGTGCCAGCAGCGTGACCGGGACAGGGGGCGGGGAGACCCAGTACTTC | CASSVTGTGGGETQYF | TRBD1 | - | TRBJ2-5 | TRBV9
TGTGCCAGCAGCTTGGATCCTAGCGGGGGGCTTTATAGCACAGATACGCAGTATTTT | CASSLDPSGGLYSTDTQYF | TRBD2 | - | TRBJ2-3 | TRBV5-4